The rows below give T cell receptor beta chains drawn from one sample of a study of blood T cell repertoires in COVID-19. TCRdb's table, derived via immunoSEQ multiplex PCR, lists solely in-frame clones and lacks some. In the table there are 130,000 or so clones, around 80% of which are singletons. Sequencing input: PBMCs or T cells enriched from blood (not recorded which). The receptors here all came from a man between 35 and 55 years old with acute COVID-19. The CDR3 runs from the conserved cysteine through the conserved F or W. Fields, in order: clone size, J gene, D gene, V gene, CDR3 protein, CDR3 DNA. D genes are given only for firm matches. Clone size is not always given. Where it is, it says once, few, many or a class for expanded clones.

clone_size: -; j_call: TRBJ2-2; d_call: -; v_call: TRBV5-4; cdr3_aa: CASSAINSNTGELFF; cdr3_nt: TGTGCCAGCAGCGCGATTAATTCGAACACCGGGGAGCTGTTTTTT
clone_size: -; j_call: TRBJ2-2; d_call: TRBD2; v_call: TRBV28; cdr3_aa: CASSFPAGGTGELFF; cdr3_nt: TGTGCCAGCAGTTTCCCTGCGGGGGGGACCGGGGAGCTGTTTTTT
clone_size: -; j_call: TRBJ2-7; d_call: -; v_call: TRBV7-2; cdr3_aa: CASSLEAVRTYEQYF; cdr3_nt: TGTGCCAGCAGCTTAGAAGCGGTTAGAACCTACGAGCAGTACTTC
clone_size: -; j_call: TRBJ1-4; d_call: TRBD1; v_call: TRBV5-4; cdr3_aa: CASSADRGQTSATNEKLFF; cdr3_nt: TGTGCCAGCAGTGCTGACAGGGGCCAAACTTCTGCAACTAATGAAAAACTGTTTTTT
clone_size: -; j_call: TRBJ1-3; d_call: -; v_call: TRBV12-3/TRBV12-4; cdr3_aa: CASSFYSGNTIYF; cdr3_nt: TGTGCCAGCAGTTTTTACTCTGGAAACACCATATATTTT
clone_size: -; j_call: TRBJ2-3; d_call: -; v_call: TRBV7-3; cdr3_aa: CASRPSGLSTDTQYF; cdr3_nt: TGTGCCAGCAGACCTTCGGGACTCAGCACAGATACGCAGTATTTT
clone_size: -; j_call: TRBJ1-4; d_call: -; v_call: TRBV5-4; cdr3_aa: CASSLGQTNEKLFF; cdr3_nt: TGTGCCAGCAGCTTGGGACAGACTAATGAAAAACTGTTTTTT
clone_size: -; j_call: TRBJ1-6; d_call: TRBD1; v_call: TRBV2; cdr3_aa: CASREDRGLSNSPLHF; cdr3_nt: TGTGCCAGCAGGGAGGACAGGGGGCTAAGTAATTCACCCCTCCACTTT
clone_size: once; j_call: TRBJ2-7; d_call: -; v_call: TRBV27; cdr3_aa: CASSLVGQYNEQYF; cdr3_nt: TGTGCCAGCAGTTTAGTCGGACAGTATAACGAGCAGTACTTC
clone_size: -; j_call: TRBJ1-2; d_call: TRBD1; v_call: TRBV5-4; cdr3_aa: CASSSLGQGNYGYTF; cdr3_nt: TGTGCCAGCAGCTCGCTGGGACAGGGGAACTATGGCTACACCTTC
clone_size: -; j_call: TRBJ2-3; d_call: TRBD1; v_call: TRBV19; cdr3_aa: CASSGGQGWTDTQYF; cdr3_nt: TGTGCCAGTAGTGGGGGACAGGGATGGACAGATACGCAGTATTTT
clone_size: -; j_call: TRBJ2-7; d_call: TRBD1; v_call: TRBV6-5; cdr3_aa: CASSWTGRNEQYF; cdr3_nt: TGTGCCAGCAGTTGGACAGGGCGCAACGAGCAGTACTTC
clone_size: -; j_call: TRBJ2-6; d_call: TRBD2; v_call: TRBV30; cdr3_aa: CAWTSGGASGANVLTF; cdr3_nt: TGTGCCTGGACTAGCGGGGGGGCTTCTGGGGCCAACGTCCTGACTTTC
clone_size: few; j_call: TRBJ1-1; d_call: -; v_call: TRBV7-9; cdr3_aa: CASQGRADTEAFF; cdr3_nt: TGTGCCAGCCAAGGCAGGGCGGACACTGAAGCTTTCTTT
clone_size: -; j_call: TRBJ2-2; d_call: -; v_call: TRBV7-9; cdr3_aa: CASSIGQNTGELFF; cdr3_nt: TGTGCCAGCAGCATAGGGCAAAACACCGGGGAGCTGTTTTTT
clone_size: few; j_call: TRBJ2-3; d_call: -; v_call: TRBV7-9; cdr3_aa: CASSLLTVDTQYF; cdr3_nt: TGTGCCAGCAGCCTTTTAACAGTAGATACGCAGTATTTT
clone_size: once; j_call: TRBJ2-2; d_call: TRBD2; v_call: TRBV3-1/TRBV3-2; cdr3_aa: CASSPTAGDTGELFF; cdr3_nt: TGTGCCAGCAGCCCTACGGCGGGGGACACCGGGGAGCTGTTTTTT